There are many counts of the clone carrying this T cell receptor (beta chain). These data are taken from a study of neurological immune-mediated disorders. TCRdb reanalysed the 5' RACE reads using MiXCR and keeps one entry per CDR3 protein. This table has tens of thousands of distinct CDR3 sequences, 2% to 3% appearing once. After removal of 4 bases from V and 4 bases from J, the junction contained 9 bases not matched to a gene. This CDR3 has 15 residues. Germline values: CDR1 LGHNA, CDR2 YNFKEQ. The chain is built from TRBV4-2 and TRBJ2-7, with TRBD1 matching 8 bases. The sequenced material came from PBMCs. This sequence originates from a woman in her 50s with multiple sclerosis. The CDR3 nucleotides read TGTGCCAGCAGCCTGACCGCAGGGGGCGCGTACGAGCAGTACTTC. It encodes CASSLTAGGAYEQYF.